The 26 T cell receptor beta chains listed next were all sequenced from one sample in a study of beta chain features in type 1 diabetes. Notes on the study in general: Researchers report that Type 1 diabetes patients had moderately but significantly shorter TCRB CDR3s across all four CD4+ subsets.

Antigens for these TCRs are unknown. The whole isolated RNA underwent reverse transcription, so sequencing captured expressed TCRB transcripts. Produced via immunoSEQ multiplex PCR; TCRdb's table is partial and in-frame only. The sample holds fewer than 450,000 clones, about 13% seen once. Sequenced input: naive CD4+ T cells from blood. These receptors were collected from a woman under 30 with type 1 diabetes.

This sequence joins TRBV7-6 and TRBJ2-6; 9 nucleotides agree with TRBD1. V shed 3 bases and J 3 bases; nucleotides not matched to a gene: 9. The length of the CDR3 is 18 residues. Per the germline V gene, CDR1 is SGHVS and CDR2 is FNYEAQ. The CDR3 DNA reads TGTGCCAGCAGCTTCAGCACCGGGACAGGGAATGGGGCCAACGTCCTGACTTTC. Amino acid sequence: CASSFSTGTGNGANVLTF.

The chain employs TRBV6-5 and TRBJ2-3; 7 bases map to TRBD2. V shed 5 bases and J 7 bases; nucleotides not matched to a gene: 12. The CDR3 has 15 residues. The germline V gene encodes CDR1 MNHEY and CDR2 SVGAGI. The CDR3 DNA follows: TGTGCCAGCAGTCCTCCTTCAGCGGGGACCCATACGCAGTATTTT. Translation: CASSPPSAGTHTQYF.

This clone occurred a few times. The genes are TRBV28 and TRBJ1-2, with 9 bases that match TRBD1. V lost 4 bases to trimming and J lost 4 bases; unmatched junction nucleotides: 4. The CDR3 consists of 14 residues. CDR1 is MDHEN, CDR2 SYDVKM, per germline. DNA for the CDR3: TGTGCCAGCAGTTCAGGACAGGGGACCTATGGCTACACCTTC. Protein product: CASSSGQGTYGYTF.

The chain employs TRBV10-1 and TRBJ2-3, with D possibly TRBD2 on 6 matching bases. Between the trimmed V and J ends, which lost 10 bases and 0 bases, there was a span of 11 bases. The CDR3 has 13 residues. The germline CDR1 and CDR2 sequences are WNHNN and SYGVQD (reference sequence). The CDR3 reads CATRAGSTDTQYF. CDR3 DNA: TGCGCCACCCGGGCGGGGAGCACAGATACGCAGTATTTT.

This clone has a handful of counts. The chain carries TRBV28 and TRBJ2-1; 14 bases match TRBD2. The germline CDR1 and CDR2 sequences are MDHEN and SYDVKM. Trimming removed 7 bases from V and 1 base from J; junction bases left unmatched: 18. The CDR3 has 21 amino acids. The CDR3 sequence: CASTIPGLAGGDPSSYNEQFF. The CDR3 DNA reads TGTGCCAGCACTATACCCGGACTAGCGGGAGGCGACCCCTCGTCCTACAATGAGCAGTTCTTC.

A few counts support this clone. The chain couples TRBV7-2 to TRBJ1-2; D remains unclear. The germline V gene encodes CDR1 SGHTA and CDR2 FQGNSA. The CDR3 runs 12 residues. V was cut by 3 bases and J by 5 bases, with 7 bases left in between. This CDR3 reads CASSLTLYGYTF. In nucleotides, the CDR3 is TGTGCCAGCAGCTTGACTCTATATGGCTACACCTTC.

CDR3 in amino acids: CASSLEFGDYEQYV. The CDR3 bases are TGTGCCAGCAGCTTGGAATTCGGAGACTACGAGCAGTACGTC. The chain couples TRBV11-3 to TRBJ2-7; D ambiguous. V gave up 3 bases and J gave up 3 bases, with 12 bases separating them. The length of the CDR3 is 14 residues. The germline V gene encodes CDR1 SGHNT and CDR2 YENEEA.

This chain uses TRBV30 with TRBJ1-1; D remains ambiguous. The CDR3 consists of 11 residues. Trimming stripped 2 bases from V and 10 bases from J, with 11 bases between. CDR1 GTSNPN and CDR2 SVGIG come from the germline V gene (reference sequence). CDR3 sequence reads: CAWSYRLAAFF. Written as DNA, the CDR3 is TGTGCCTGGAGTTATCGTCTAGCAGCTTTCTTT. Full variable domain (remainder filled in from reference TRBV30 and TRBJ1-1): SQTIHQWPATLVQPVGSPLSLECTVEGTSNPNLYWYRQAAGRGLQLLFYSVGIGQISSEVPQNLSASRPQDRQFILSSKKLLLSDSGFYLCAWSYRLAAFFGQGTRLTVV.

J is TRBJ2-6 and V is TRBV9; D might be TRBD1 (5 bases). This CDR3 comprises 16 residues. CDR1 SGDLS and CDR2 YYNGEE come from the germline V gene. Trimming removed 0 bases at V and 3 bases at J, with 10 bases between. In DNA form, the CDR3 reads TGTGCCAGCAGCGTAGTAGGGGCGGTTGGGGCCAACGTCCTGACTTTC. Its translation is CASSVVGAVGANVLTF.

DNA of the CDR3: TGTGCCAGCAGCTTGGGGACTATCACCACAGATACGCAGTATTTT. It codes for CASSLGTITTDTQYF. The chain carries TRBV7-9 and TRBJ2-3; 7 nucleotides line up with TRBD2. Germline trimming cut 3 bases from V and 2 bases from J; bases unmatched to any gene: 5. Germline V gives CDR1 SEHNR, CDR2 FQNEAQ (reference sequence). The CDR3 is made up of 15 amino acids.

J is TRBJ1-3 and V is TRBV30; 7 nucleotides match TRBD1. This CDR3 contains 13 residues. Unmatched junction bases numbered 0, after V lost 2 bases and J lost 2 bases. Germline lookup yields CDR1 GTSNPN and CDR2 SVGIG (reference sequence). CDR3 in amino acids: CAWSTGAGNTIYF. CDR3 in DNA: TGTGCCTGGAGTACAGGGGCTGGAAACACCATATATTTT.

The chain links TRBV4-1 to TRBJ2-1; 10 bases align to TRBD2. The CDR3 has 14 amino acids. After removal of 5 bases from V and 15 bases from J, the junction contained 13 bases not matched to a gene. Germline V gene lookup returns CDR1 MGHRA and CDR2 YSYEKL. Here the CDR3 reads CASSNEREGRSRFF. The DNA of the CDR3 is TGCGCCAGCAGCAACGAGCGGGAGGGCCGCTCCCGGTTCTTC.

V and J are TRBV9 and TRBJ2-3; no clear D gene. V was trimmed by 2 bases and J by 1 base, leaving 8 bases between them. Germline V gene data show CDR1 as SGDLS and CDR2 as YYNGEE. The CDR3 spans 14 residues. CDR3 sequence (DNA): TGTGCCAGCAGCGTTGACCTAGGCACAGATACGCAGTATTTT. This translates into CASSVDLGTDTQYF.

This clone occurred a few times. The V gene is TRBV5-4, the J gene TRBJ1-2; D ambiguous. The CDR3 runs to 14 residues. The V end was cut by 1 base, the J end by 4 bases, with 11 bases between. CDR1 SGHNT and CDR2 YYREEE come from the germline V gene (reference sequence). The CDR3 sequence: CASSLNSRGYGYTF. The CDR3 DNA reads TGTGCCAGCAGCTTGAACAGCCGTGGCTATGGCTACACCTTC.

This clone was seen a few times. The genes are TRBV2 and TRBJ2-3; 10 bases align to TRBD2. Trimming at V came to 4 bases and at J to 5 bases, leaving 9 bases not matched to a gene. In germline, CDR1 is SNHLY, CDR2 FYNNEI. This CDR3 region has 16 residues. Written as DNA, the CDR3 is TGTGCCAGCAGTGTACGAGCGGGAGGGCTGTTAGATACGCAGTATTTT. It encodes CASSVRAGGLLDTQYF.

In this sample, this clone turned up a few times. V and J are TRBV6-5 and TRBJ1-2, with D tentatively TRBD1 (6 bases). Germline V gene lookup returns CDR1 MNHEY and CDR2 SVGAGI. CDR3 size: 14 residues. Trimming shortened V by 0 bases and J by 7 bases, and 12 bases separated the two germline ends. CDR3: CASSYSRQGTGYTF. The CDR3 coding sequence is TGTGCCAGCAGTTACTCCAGGCAGGGGACTGGCTACACCTTC.

Only a few counts were recorded for this clone. This chain links TRBV5-4 with TRBJ2-3; 13 bases match TRBD2. With 4 bases clipped from V and 6 bases from J, the junction kept 5 bases outside the gene matches. Germline V gene lookup returns CDR1 SGHNT and CDR2 YYREEE (reference sequence). The CDR3 runs to 15 residues. Here the CDR3 reads CASSPGTSGTDTQYF. The CDR3 nucleotides are TGTGCCAGCAGCCCAGGGACTAGCGGGACGGATACGCAGTATTTT.

In its sample, this clone was seen a few times. The rearrangement uses TRBV2 and TRBJ2-5, with D possibly TRBD1 on 6 matching bases. Between the trimmed V and J ends, which lost 8 bases and 2 bases, there was a span of 15 bases. The CDR3 has 14 residues. Germline V gene lookup returns CDR1 SNHLY and CDR2 FYNNEI. CDR3 protein: CASCTQGLQETQYF. The DNA for the CDR3 is TGTGCCAGCTGTACACAGGGCCTACAAGAGACCCAGTACTTC. Filled out from reference TRBV2 and TRBJ2-5, the complete variable domain reads EPEVTQTPSHQVTQMGQEVILRCVPISNHLYFYWYRQILGQKVEFLVSFYNNEISEKSEIFDDQFSVERPDGSNFTLKIRSTKLEDSAMYFCASCTQGLQETQYFGPGTRLLVL.

This clone was counted only a few times. V usage is TRBV7-2 and J usage is TRBJ1-1; 7 bases are shared with TRBD1. This CDR3 has 15 amino acids. With V trimmed by 7 bases and J by 1 base, 9 bases remained unmatched. From germline, CDR1 is SGHTA and CDR2 FQGNSA. CDR3 nucleotide sequence: TGTGCCAGCACCATCAGACAGGGATCGAACACTGAAGCTTTCTTT. Translation gives CASTIRQGSNTEAFF.

The chain links TRBV7-3 to TRBJ1-2, with a weak D call TRBD1 (5 bases). The CDR3 runs to 18 residues. Looked up from germline, CDR1 is SGHTA and CDR2 is FQGTGA. Between the trimmed V and J ends, which lost 7 bases and 5 bases, there was a span of 29 bases. CDR3 loop: CASMIGQGSSKPSYGYTF. CDR3 nucleotide sequence: TGTGCCAGCATGATTGGGCAGGGAAGTTCGAAACCCTCTTATGGCTACACCTTC.

This clone was recorded a few times. V and J are TRBV29-1 and TRBJ1-1, with TRBD1 as a possible D gene (5 bases). The V gene's germline CDR1 is SQVTM and CDR2 ANQGSEA. CDR3 length equals 14 residues. The V end was cut by 5 bases, the J end by 2 bases, with 15 bases between. CDR3 sequence (DNA): TGCAGCGTTCTACCATTTACAGGTAACACTGAAGCTTTCTTT. This translates into CSVLPFTGNTEAFF.

In this sample, this clone turned up a few times. This sequence joins TRBV12-5 and TRBJ2-1; 9 bases align to TRBD1. V gave up 7 bases and J gave up 6 bases; unmatched junction bases: 10. The CDR3 length is 15 residues. The germline V gene encodes CDR1 LGHNT and CDR2 FRNRAP. CDR3 DNA: TGTGCTAGTGATTCCGGGACAGGGTATATCAATGAGCAGTTCTTC. As protein: CASDSGTGYINEQFF.

This clone was counted between two and nine times. The V gene is TRBV7-2, the J gene TRBJ2-4; TRBD1 might be the D (6 bases). V lost 2 bases to trimming and J lost 8 bases, with 13 bases between them. The CDR3 has 14 amino acids. The germline V gene encodes CDR1 SGHTA and CDR2 FQGNSA. The CDR3 region is CASSLRGTQDIQYF. The CDR3 DNA reads as TGTGCCAGCAGCTTAAGGGGGACACAGGACATTCAGTACTTC.

The V gene is TRBV5-4, the J gene TRBJ2-6; the D is unclear. The CDR3 is made up of 15 amino acids. Trimming stripped 1 base from V and 0 bases from J, with 5 bases between. From germline, CDR1 is SGHNT and CDR2 YYREEE (reference sequence). This CDR3 is CASSLPGSGANVLTF. The CDR3 nucleotides are TGTGCCAGCAGCTTGCCGGGCTCTGGGGCCAACGTCCTGACTTTC.

This clone was counted between two and nine times. This chain links TRBV7-2 with TRBJ1-2; D is undetermined. The CDR3 sequence is 19 residues long. Germline assignment: CDR1 SGHTA and CDR2 FQGNSA. Trimming shortened V by 4 bases and J by 2 bases, and 26 bases separated the two germline ends. The CDR3 here is CASSSRPLGEISGNYGYTF. The CDR3 DNA reads as TGTGCCAGCAGCTCCCGTCCCCTCGGGGAAATCAGCGGGAACTATGGCTACACCTTC.

This clone turned up a few times. This chain uses TRBV7-9 with TRBJ2-1, with 9 bases aligning to TRBD2. This CDR3 contains 16 residues. V gave up 2 bases and J gave up 4 bases; unmatched junction bases: 6. The germline gives CDR1 SEHNR, CDR2 FQNEAQ (reference sequence). This CDR3 is CASSLRLAGGYNEQFF. The CDR3 bases are TGTGCCAGCAGCTTACGGCTGGCGGGAGGGTACAATGAGCAGTTCTTC.